Following are 19 T cell receptor beta chains from one sample sequenced in a study of shared clonotypes between healthy human individuals. TCRdb keeps only in-frame clones here, not all; method: immunoSEQ multiplex PCR. The sample records some 580,000 clones, around 97% being singletons. Sequenced sample: naive CD4+ T cells sorted from blood. Sample subset: CD45RA+ positively selected. All receptors come from a woman aged 30 to 39 in good health.

This chain uses TRBV19 with TRBJ2-1, with 10 bases lining up with TRBD2. Germline loops: CDR1 LNHDA, CDR2 SQIVND (reference sequence). This CDR3 spans 18 amino acids. The junction had 11 bases not matched to a gene; V was cut back by 4 bases and J by 2 bases. In nucleotides, the CDR3 is TGTGCCAGTAGTACTCGTTCTAGCGGGAGTCGGGCCTACAATGAGCAGTTCTTC. Amino acids: CASSTRSSGSRAYNEQFF.

The rearrangement links TRBV15 to TRBJ2-7, with TRBD2 matching 14 bases. Germline V CDR1 and CDR2: LNHNV, YYDKDF (reference sequence). With 6 bases clipped from V and 4 bases from J, the junction kept 5 bases outside the gene matches. The CDR3 runs to 15 residues. The CDR3 region is CATRIGTSGSYEQYF. In nucleotides, the CDR3 is TGTGCCACCAGGATAGGGACTAGCGGGAGTTACGAGCAGTACTTC.

The gene calls are TRBV5-1 and TRBJ2-2; TRBD1 matches at 10 bases. Per germline, CDR1 SGHRS and CDR2 YFSETQ. V dropped 4 bases and J dropped 0; count of bases not matched to a gene: 9. The CDR3 runs 18 residues. This CDR3 reads CASSLPIGQGANTGELFF. Here the CDR3 DNA reads TGCGCCAGCAGCCTACCTATCGGACAGGGGGCGAACACCGGGGAGCTGTTTTTT.

This chain joins TRBV7-6 and TRBJ2-7; the D is unclear. With 0 bases removed from V and 4 bases from J, the gap between germline ends came to 7 bases. The CDR3 has 13 residues. Germline lookup yields CDR1 SGHVS and CDR2 FNYEAQ. The CDR3 is CASSLAVGYEQYF. The CDR3 DNA is TGTGCCAGCAGCTTAGCTGTCGGATACGAGCAGTACTTC.

This clone was seen a single time. The chain links TRBV11-2 to TRBJ2-2; D may be TRBD2 (7 bases). The CDR3 consists of 16 residues. The germline gives CDR1 SGHAT, CDR2 FQNNGV. Trimming pared 4 bases from V and 4 bases from J, leaving 16 bases between. CDR3 protein: CASSWGAGAVTGELFF. The DNA for the CDR3 is TGTGCCAGCAGCTGGGGGGCGGGGGCTGTCACCGGGGAGCTGTTTTTT.

In DNA, the CDR3 is TGTGCCAGCAGCCTTGAAAAGGGGAGAGAGACCCAGTACTTC. Residues: CASSLEKGRETQYF. This chain connects TRBV6-5 to TRBJ2-5; D could derive from TRBD1 or TRBD2 (5 bases each). V lost 6 bases to trimming and J lost 4 bases, with 15 bases between them. From germline, CDR1 is MNHEY and CDR2 SVGAGI. The CDR3 runs to 14 residues.

V gene TRBV11-2 combines with J gene TRBJ2-7; D is possibly TRBD1 or TRBD2 (5 bases each). Germline CDR1 SGHAT, CDR2 FQNNGV. The CDR3 has 15 amino acids. Trimming cost V 1 base and J 0 bases, with 10 bases left between them. The CDR3 is CASSLAGTSSYEQYF. As DNA, the CDR3 is TGTGCCAGCAGCTTAGCAGGGACGAGCTCCTACGAGCAGTACTTC.

The chain uses TRBV28 and TRBJ1-1; no firm D call. The CDR3 runs 15 residues. The V and J ends lost 8 bases and 0 bases respectively, with 16 bases between them. CDR1 is MDHEN and CDR2 is SYDVKM in the germline V gene. The CDR3 protein is CASGPPGLMNTEAFF. DNA for the CDR3: TGTGCCAGCGGCCCTCCAGGACTCATGAACACTGAAGCTTTCTTT.

The chain uses TRBV6-1 and TRBJ1-5, with D uncertain. CDR1 and CDR2 from the germline V gene are MNHNS and SASEGT. The CDR3 has 12 residues. V gave up 2 bases and J gave up 7 bases, with 6 bases separating them. This CDR3 is CASSEFVQPQHF. The CDR3 DNA sequence: TGTGCCAGCAGTGAATTTGTCCAGCCCCAGCATTTT.

The gene calls are TRBV27 and TRBJ2-1; D might be TRBD1 or TRBD2, each matching 6 bases. Germline CDR1 is MNHEY and CDR2 is SMNVEV (reference sequence). This CDR3 has 15 residues. V was cut by 6 bases and J by 7 bases, with 19 bases left in between. Here the CDR3 reads CASRPLGGGRNEQFF. CDR3 coding DNA: TGTGCCAGCAGACCTCTAGGAGGGGGTCGGAATGAGCAGTTCTTC.

The chain uses TRBV10-3 and TRBJ2-4; D might be TRBD2 (5 bases). The CDR3 spans 15 residues. V gave up 1 base and J gave up 8 bases, with 15 bases separating them. Germline V gives CDR1 ENHRY, CDR2 SYGVKD. The CDR3 DNA sequence: TGTGCCATCAGTGAGTACGGGATACCCGAAGACATTCAGTACTTC. It specifies CAISEYGIPEDIQYF.

V gene TRBV30 combines with J gene TRBJ2-7; 7 bases line up with TRBD2. Germline V gene lookup returns CDR1 GTSNPN and CDR2 SVGIG (reference sequence). This CDR3 is built from 14 residues. Trimming took 0 bases from V and 0 from J; bases not matched to a gene: 2. The CDR3 protein is CAWSVGGSSYEQYF. CDR3 nucleotide sequence: TGTGCCTGGAGTGTGGGCGGGAGCTCCTACGAGCAGTACTTC.

The chain is built from TRBV2 and TRBJ2-7, with 9 nucleotides matching TRBD2. J was trimmed by 6 bases and V by 7 bases; bases with no gene match: 10. The CDR3 loop spans 14 amino acids. The germline V gene has CDR1 SNHLY and CDR2 FYNNEI. In DNA, the CDR3 is TGTGCCAGCACGGGGGCGGGAGGGTTTTCCGAGCAGTACTTC. Amino acid sequence: CASTGAGGFSEQYF.

The chain uses TRBV10-3 and TRBJ2-7, with D perhaps matching TRBD1 (6 bases). With 7 bases removed from V and 5 bases from J, the gap between germline ends came to 18 bases. Germline-derived CDR1 and CDR2 are ENHRY and SYGVKD. The CDR3 consists of 14 residues. In DNA form, the CDR3 reads TGTGCCATCACCCCGGGTTGGGGGACAAACGAGCAGTACTTC. Translated, it gives CAITPGWGTNEQYF.

The rearrangement links TRBV28 to TRBJ1-4; the D is unclear. V was clipped by 10 bases and J by 4 bases, with 16 bases between them. The CDR3 totals 14 residues. The germline V gene has CDR1 MDHEN and CDR2 SYDVKM. The CDR3 DNA is TGTGCCACTACGCCCTTCAGAAGTAATGAAAAACTGTTTTTT. Its protein is CATTPFRSNEKLFF. The entire variable domain, with the rest obtained from reference TRBV28 and TRBJ1-4, is as follows: DVKVTQSSRYLVKRTGEKVFLECVQDMDHENMFWYRQDPGLGLRLIYFSYDVKMKEKGDIPEGYSVSREKKERFSLILESASTNQTSMYLCATTPFRSNEKLFFGSGTQLSVL.

This clone was seen just once. The chain uses TRBV4-1 and TRBJ2-5; D gene ambiguous. Germline CDR1 is MGHRA and CDR2 is YSYEKL. V shed 2 bases and J shed 9 bases, with 13 bases lying between them. The CDR3 spans 13 residues. The CDR3 DNA reads TGCGCCAGCAGCCAACAGCTCCCCGAATCCCAGTACTTC. It codes for CASSQQLPESQYF.

The chain joins TRBV18 to TRBJ2-5; TRBD2 might be the D (5 bases). This CDR3 comprises 13 residues. V lost 2 bases and J lost 3, with 7 bases in between. The V gene's germline CDR1 is KGHSH and CDR2 LQKENI. The CDR3: CASSPWGEETQYF. CDR3 DNA sequence: TGTGCCAGCTCACCATGGGGAGAAGAGACCCAGTACTTC.

The genes are TRBV13 and TRBJ2-1; 8 bases match TRBD2. CDR1 is PRHDT, CDR2 FYEKMQ, per germline (reference sequence). The CDR3 has 14 residues. V lost 5 bases and J lost 5; bases outside the gene matches: 5. In DNA, the CDR3 is TGTGCCAGCAGCCCTCGGCGGGGGGACAATGAGCAGTTCTTC. As protein: CASSPRRGDNEQFF.

The V call is TRBV6-5, the J call TRBJ2-2, with a weak D call TRBD2 (5 bases). Germline CDR1 is MNHEY and CDR2 is SVGAGI. V was trimmed by 2 bases and J by 5 bases, leaving 15 bases between them. This CDR3 comprises 16 residues. This CDR3 is CASSYTGSPGTGELFF. CDR3 DNA sequence: TGTGCCAGCAGTTACACGGGGTCCCCGGGAACCGGGGAGCTGTTTTTT.